Shown below are 19 T cell receptor beta chains from a single sample sequenced in a study of response to subunit inactivated influenza vaccine. From the RT-PCR reads, TCRdb called clonotypes with MiXCR, one entry per CDR3 protein. The sample has 450,000 to 550,000 distinct CDR3 sequences; roughly 25% are singletons. The specimen was CD4+ T cells sorted from PBMCs, collected about 5 days after vaccination. These TCRs come from a man aged 50-60 years who received an inactivated influenza vaccine.

The V call is TRBV24-1, the J call TRBJ1-5, with no clear D. The germline V gene encodes CDR1 KGHDR and CDR2 SFDVKD. The ends were cut back, 3 bases at V and 9 bases at J, with 8 bases in the middle. This CDR3 has 12 residues. CDR3 residues: CATSDPGRPQHF. DNA of the CDR3: TGTGCCACCAGTGATCCCGGACGGCCCCAGCATTTT.

A few counts support this clonotype. The DNA of the CDR3 is TGTGCCAGCAGTAAACCCGGTGGGAAGGAGCAGTTCTTC. Translation gives CASSKPGGKEQFF. The chain carries TRBV6-1 and TRBJ2-1; no clear D. V was clipped by 5 bases and J by 10 bases, with 15 bases between them. The CDR3 consists of 13 residues. Looked up from germline, CDR1 is MNHNS and CDR2 is SASEGT.

In DNA, the CDR3 is TGCAGTGCTAGTTTCCAGTACAATGAGCAGTTCTTC. Protein product: CSASFQYNEQFF. The chain joins TRBV20-1 to TRBJ2-1, with D unclear. The length of the CDR3 is 12 residues. The germline V and J ends were trimmed by 3 bases and 4 bases, with 7 bases remaining between them. Germline CDR1 reads DFQATT; CDR2 reads SNEGSKA (reference sequence).

This clonotype was counted only a few times. The chain is built from TRBV6-2 or TRBV6-3 and TRBJ1-1; unclear D gene. The germline CDR1 and CDR2 sequences are MNHEY and SVGEGT. V lost 0 bases and J lost 0, with 5 bases in between. This CDR3 comprises 14 residues. CDR3 sequence (DNA): TGTGCCAGCAGTTACTCCGCGGTGAACACTGAAGCTTTCTTT. Translating it yields CASSYSAVNTEAFF.

In its sample, this clonotype was seen a few times. The chain employs TRBV7-2 and TRBJ2-5, with D possibly being TRBD2 (5 bases). This CDR3 spans 13 amino acids. Germline V gene data show CDR1 as SGHTA and CDR2 as FQGNSA. V lost 5 bases, J lost 0 bases, and 7 bases lay in between. CDR3 coding DNA: TGTGCCAGCAGCACGACTAACCAAGAGACCCAGTACTTC. Translation gives CASSTTNQETQYF.

This clonotype was seen only a few times. The chain uses TRBV7-2 and TRBJ2-7, with a tentative D call TRBD1 (5 bases). V was clipped by 5 bases and J by 0 bases, with 20 bases between them. Per germline, CDR1 SGHTA and CDR2 FQGNSA. The CDR3 contains 17 residues. In DNA form, the CDR3 reads TGTGCCAGCAGCCCCTTGCCTGGTAGGGGCGGCTCCTACGAGCAGTACTTC. Its translation: CASSPLPGRGGSYEQYF. Combining the CDR3 with reference TRBV7-2 and TRBJ2-7 gives the whole variable domain GAGVSQSPSNKVTEKGKDVELRCDPISGHTALYWYRQSLGQGLEFLIYFQGNSAPDKSGLPSDRFSAERTGGSVSTLTIQRTQQEDSAVYLCASSPLPGRGGSYEQYFGPGTRLTVT.

This clonotype was detected only a few times. The chain is built from TRBV2 and TRBJ2-3, with D perhaps given as TRBD1 or TRBD2 (5 bases each). The V end was cut by 4 bases, the J end by 0 bases, with 11 bases between. The CDR3 loop spans 15 amino acids. CDR1 is SNHLY and CDR2 is FYNNEI in the germline V gene. The DNA for the CDR3 is TGTGCCAGCAGTGGAGAGGGGATTAGCACAGATACGCAGTATTTT. Encoded protein: CASSGEGISTDTQYF.

In this sample, this clonotype turned up a few times. The gene calls are TRBV10-3 and TRBJ2-1; 8 bases are shared with TRBD1. Germline V gives CDR1 ENHRY, CDR2 SYGVKD. V shed 5 bases and J 6 bases; nucleotides not matched to a gene: 9. The CDR3 totals 15 residues. CDR3 DNA sequence: TGTGCCATCAGTACGGACAGGGCGGCAGGCAATGAGCAGTTCTTC. It translates to CAISTDRAAGNEQFF.

CDR3: CASSLASPRAYEQFF. In DNA form, the CDR3 reads TGTGCCAGCAGCTTAGCGAGTCCTAGGGCGTATGAGCAGTTCTTC. The V gene is TRBV7-8, the J gene TRBJ2-1, with D unclear. The germline gives CDR1 SGHVS, CDR2 FQNEAQ. Trimming pared 0 bases from V and 8 bases from J, leaving 14 bases between. The CDR3 is 15 amino acids.

This clonotype was seen more than once but under ten times. The chain has TRBV12-3 or TRBV12-4 and TRBJ2-2, with D tentatively TRBD1 or TRBD2 (5 bases each). V shed 6 bases and J shed 4 bases, with 15 bases lying between them. The CDR3 runs to 15 residues. DNA for the CDR3: TGTGCCAGCAGCCTGGGACGCCAGGGCACCGGGGAGCTGTTTTTT. Its protein product is CASSLGRQGTGELFF.

This clonotype was observed a few times. The chain's CDR3 is CASSLSWGTEAFF. Here the CDR3 DNA reads TGCGCCAGCAGCCTCTCGTGGGGGACTGAAGCTTTCTTT. The V call is TRBV4-3, the J call TRBJ1-1, with TRBD1 as a possible D gene (5 bases). CDR3 length: 13 residues. Between the trimmed V and J ends, which lost 4 bases and 5 bases, there was a span of 11 bases. Per the germline V gene, CDR1 is LGHNA and CDR2 is YSLEER.

This clonotype has a count of ten or more. The chain couples TRBV7-9 to TRBJ2-1; the match to TRBD2 covers 13 bases. The germline V gene encodes CDR1 SEHNR and CDR2 FQNEAQ (reference sequence). The trim removed 3 bases at V and 2 bases at J, leaving 1 base unmatched. The CDR3 is 16 residues long. CDR3 in amino acids: CASSFTSGGAYNEQFF. CDR3 sequence (DNA): TGTGCCAGCAGCTTTACTAGCGGGGGGGCCTACAATGAGCAGTTCTTC.

The rearrangement links TRBV24-1 to TRBJ2-1; 8 bases match TRBD2. Germline-derived CDR1 and CDR2 are KGHDR and SFDVKD. The CDR3 sequence is 16 residues long. The V and J ends lost 5 bases and 8 bases, in that order; junction bases with no gene match: 13. DNA of the CDR3: TGTGCCACCAGTGGCCGCCGTGGGACTAGAAGGGATGAGCAGTTCTTC. Encoded protein: CATSGRRGTRRDEQFF.

The chain links TRBV5-1 to TRBJ2-6; a weak D match, TRBD2 (6 bases). Germline assignment: CDR1 SGHRS and CDR2 YFSETQ. The CDR3 is 17 amino acids. Deletions cut 0 bases from V and 1 base from J, with 11 bases between. The CDR3: CASSLAGLQSGANVLTF. CDR3 sequence (DNA): TGCGCCAGCAGCTTGGCGGGACTGCAGTCTGGGGCCAACGTCCTGACTTTC.

Turning to this clonotype: A read error may produce the germline difference seen at one junction end. The chain links TRBV20-1 to TRBJ1-5, with a possible D match to TRBD1 (6 bases). There are 13 residues in the CDR3. Germline V CDR1 and CDR2: DFQATT, SNEGSKA (reference sequence). The CDR3 loop is CSAPDSLNQPQHF. The CDR3 region has the DNA TGCAGTGCCCCGGACAGTCTTAATCAGCCCCAACATTTT.

The chain carries TRBV5-1 and TRBJ2-3, with D possibly being TRBD1 or TRBD2 (5 bases each). The V gene's germline CDR1 is SGHRS and CDR2 YFSETQ. V was cut by 4 bases and J by 3 bases, with 18 bases left in between. The length of the CDR3 is 16 residues. Here the CDR3 DNA reads TGCGCCAGCAGCCTGTTCGGGACCACCGGAACAGATACGCAGTATTTT. It encodes CASSLFGTTGTDTQYF. The full variable domain, in which reference TRBV5-1 and TRBJ2-3 provide the parts outside the CDR3, is KAGVTQTPRYLIKTRGQQVTLSCSPISGHRSVSWYQQTPGQGLQFLFEYFSETQRNKGNFPGRFSGRQFSNSRSEMNVSTLELGDSALYLCASSLFGTTGTDTQYFGPGTRLTVL.

This clonotype was counted at least ten times. V and J are TRBV7-2 and TRBJ2-1; no clear D gene. This CDR3 region has 15 residues. Germline V gives CDR1 SGHTA, CDR2 FQGNSA. V dropped 5 bases and J dropped 0 bases, with 11 bases sitting between them. This CDR3 is CASSLVAASYNEQFF. The CDR3 bases are TGTGCCAGCAGCCTAGTCGCTGCCTCCTACAATGAGCAGTTCTTC.

J is TRBJ1-2 and V is TRBV12-3 or TRBV12-4, with D possibly TRBD1 on 5 matching bases. The germline V and J ends were trimmed by 6 bases and 4 bases, with 12 bases remaining between them. The CDR3 runs to 13 residues. For the CDR3, the DNA is TGTGCCAGCAGAAAGACCGGGACCTATGGCTACACCTTC. This sequence encodes CASRKTGTYGYTF.

This clonotype occurred a few times. The genes are TRBV20-1 and TRBJ2-1, with 8 nucleotides matching TRBD2. Trimming at V came to 6 bases and at J to 6 bases, leaving 10 bases not matched to a gene. CDR1 is DFQATT, CDR2 SNEGSKA, per germline (reference sequence). The CDR3 sequence is 14 residues long. As DNA, the CDR3 is TGCAGTGCCCTCGGGACTAGTAGAACCAATGAGCAGTTCTTC. Amino acid sequence: CSALGTSRTNEQFF.